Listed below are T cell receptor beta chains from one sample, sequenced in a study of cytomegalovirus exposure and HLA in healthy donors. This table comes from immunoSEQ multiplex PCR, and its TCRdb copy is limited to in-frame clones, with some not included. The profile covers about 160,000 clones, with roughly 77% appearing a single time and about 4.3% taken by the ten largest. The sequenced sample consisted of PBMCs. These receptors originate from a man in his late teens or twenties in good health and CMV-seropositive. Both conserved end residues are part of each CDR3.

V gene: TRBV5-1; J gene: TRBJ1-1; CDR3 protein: CASSPEGGTEAFF
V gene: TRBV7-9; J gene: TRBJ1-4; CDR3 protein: CASGDPGGMGEKLFF
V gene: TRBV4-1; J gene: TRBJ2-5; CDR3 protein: CASSQGNSAQETQYF
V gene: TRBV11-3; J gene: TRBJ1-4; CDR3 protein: CASSSLSGGRWDDRLFF
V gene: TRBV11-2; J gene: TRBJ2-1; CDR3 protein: CASSSGTGGVSSYNEQFF
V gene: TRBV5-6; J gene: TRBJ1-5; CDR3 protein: CASSLYRDTPAWQPQHF
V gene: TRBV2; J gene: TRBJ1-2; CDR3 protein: CARTESGFYGYTF
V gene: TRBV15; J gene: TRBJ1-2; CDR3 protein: CATSRVGGGAYGYTF
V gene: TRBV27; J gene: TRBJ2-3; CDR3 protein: CASSLRTGGTDTQYF
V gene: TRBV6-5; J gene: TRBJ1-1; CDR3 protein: CASSYSRLERAFF
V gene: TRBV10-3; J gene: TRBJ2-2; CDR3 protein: CASNSGSNTGELFF
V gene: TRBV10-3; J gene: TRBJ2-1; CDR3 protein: CAISGTSGGSYEQFF